Described below is a single T cell receptor beta chain sequence and its context. Its specificity is not known. Repertoires were generated with immunoSEQ multiplex PCR, while TCRdb's copy carries only in-frame clones and drops some. Among 170,000 or so clones listed, about four fifths were seen once. The data were obtained in a study of cytomegalovirus exposure and HLA in healthy donors. Study-wide results and limits: The classifier, whose performance was assessed in both the original and validation cohorts, reportedly diagnosed cytomegalovirus status with high specificity and sensitivity.

The donors formed part of the 120-subject validation cohort, distinct from the roughly 630-subject first cohort. The TCR originated in a woman aged 18-29 years in good health and CMV-seropositive. Material for sequencing was PBMCs.

The CDR3 region is CASSFGGVGTGELFF. DNA for the CDR3: TGTGCCAGCAGCTTCGGCGGGGTGGGAACCGGGGAGCTGTTTTTT. The rearrangement joins TRBV7-9 to TRBJ2-2; D is perhaps TRBD2 (6 bases). Germline CDR1 reads SEHNR; CDR2 reads FQNEAQ (reference sequence). The CDR3 extends over 15 amino acids. Trimming shortened V by 3 bases and J by 5 bases, and 13 bases separated the two germline ends. Using reference TRBV7-9 and TRBJ2-2 for the parts outside the CDR3, the full variable domain is DTGVSQNPRHKITKRGQNVTFRCDPISEHNRLYWYRQTLGQGPEFLTYFQNEAQLEKSRLLSDRFSAERPKGSFSTLEIQRTEQGDSAMYLCASSFGGVGTGELFFGEGSRLTVL.